A single sample gave rise to the 22 T cell receptor beta chains below, sequenced in a study of radiation and T cells in renal cell carcinoma. Measured with immunoSEQ multiplex PCR; TCRdb has only the in-frame clones, and not every one. This sample has approximately 150,000 clones, with approximately 86% found just once. This sample's time point: blood 4 weeks post-SBRT, at nephrectomy. Treatment reported: 15 Gy SBRT to primary tumor, nephrectomy 4 weeks later. Specimen: blood, collected from a patient whose treatment included radiotherapy and nephrectomy. These receptors all come from a woman in her 50s with renal cell carcinoma.

The chain is built from TRBV7-2 and TRBJ1-6, with D unclear. The germline V and J ends were trimmed by 5 bases and 7 bases, with 9 bases remaining between them. Germline loops: CDR1 SGHTA, CDR2 FQGNSA. The CDR3 totals 13 residues. Here the CDR3 DNA reads TGTGCCAGCAGCCGCGAAGGGAATTCACCCCTCCACTTT. This translates into CASSREGNSPLHF.

The chain uses TRBV30 and TRBJ1-1; TRBD1 is a possible D gene (6 bases). Trimming removed 4 bases at V and 11 bases at J, with 20 bases between. This CDR3 spans 13 amino acids. Looked up from germline, CDR1 is GTSNPN and CDR2 is SVGIG (reference sequence). CDR3 residues: CAWTRLQGVGAFF. DNA for the CDR3: TGTGCCTGGACACGCCTACAGGGAGTGGGTGCTTTCTTT.

J is TRBJ2-3 and V is TRBV7-2; 9 bases align to TRBD2. Germline loops: CDR1 SGHTA, CDR2 FQGNSA. This CDR3 has 14 amino acids. With 0 bases clipped from V and 6 bases from J, the junction kept 1 base outside the gene matches. CDR3 DNA: TGTGCCAGCAGCTTAGCTACTAGCGGGGATACGCAGTATTTT. Translated, it gives CASSLATSGDTQYF.

This sequence joins TRBV10-3 and TRBJ1-2; D might be TRBD1 (6 bases). The V gene lost 4 bases and the J gene lost 2 bases, with 11 bases spanning the gap. CDR1 and CDR2 from the germline V gene are ENHRY and SYGVKD. This CDR3 is built from 14 residues. The CDR3 loop reads CAISGDRLNYGYTF. The CDR3 bases are TGTGCCATCAGTGGTGACAGGCTCAACTATGGCTACACCTTC.

This clone has a single count. V gene TRBV5-1 combines with J gene TRBJ2-1, with D possibly being TRBD1 (5 bases). Per germline, CDR1 SGHRS and CDR2 YFSETQ. This CDR3 spans 11 amino acids. V lost 0 bases, J lost 10 bases, and 5 bases lay in between. DNA for the CDR3: TGCGCCAGCAGCTTGGAGGGGGAGCAGTTCTTC. Translated: CASSLEGEQFF.

This rearrangement joins TRBV9 to TRBJ1-4; 9 bases fit TRBD1. V shed 3 bases, J shed 3 bases, and the junction held 3 bases outside the gene matches. The germline gives CDR1 SGDLS, CDR2 YYNGEE. The CDR3 has 15 residues. The chain's CDR3 is CASSARTGANEKLFF. The CDR3 nucleotides are TGTGCCAGCAGCGCGAGGACAGGGGCTAATGAAAAACTGTTTTTT.

The CDR3 nucleotides are TGTGCCAGCAGCTTACTGTCCCGGAACACCGGGGAGCTGTTTTTT. Translated, it gives CASSLLSRNTGELFF. This chain joins TRBV7-6 and TRBJ2-2; D is ambiguous. The V end lost 2 bases, the J end lost 1 base, and 8 bases lay between the germline ends. Looked up from germline, CDR1 is SGHVS and CDR2 is FNYEAQ. The CDR3 is 15 amino acids.

This chain joins TRBV9 and TRBJ2-5, with D unresolved. Germline V gene sequence: CDR1 SGDLS, CDR2 YYNGEE. V lost 0 bases and J 2 bases, leaving 5 bases between the germline ends. CDR3 size: 13 residues. CDR3 sequence reads: CASSVVPQETQYF. The CDR3 DNA is TGTGCCAGCAGCGTAGTACCGCAAGAGACCCAGTACTTC.

The chain carries TRBV7-2 and TRBJ2-3; D is possibly TRBD1 (6 bases). The CDR3 totals 16 residues. Per germline, CDR1 SGHTA and CDR2 FQGNSA. V lost 6 bases to trimming and J lost 1 base, with 17 bases between them. The CDR3 spells CASRAAWQGRTDTQYF. The DNA of the CDR3 is TGTGCCAGCAGGGCCGCGTGGCAGGGGCGCACAGATACGCAGTATTTT.

The J gene is TRBJ2-1, the V gene TRBV7-9; TRBD2 aligns across 14 bases. The CDR3 sequence is 16 residues long. CDR1 is SEHNR, CDR2 FQNEAQ, per germline (reference sequence). Losses at the gene ends were 5 bases for V and 8 bases for J; bases not matched to a gene: 8. CDR3 DNA: TGTGCCAGCAGCGAGGGGACTAGCGGGAGTGGCTATGAGCAGTTCTTC. This encodes CASSEGTSGSGYEQFF.

This clone was found a few times. V usage is TRBV25-1 and J usage is TRBJ1-1; tentative D call: TRBD1 (5 bases). CDR1 and CDR2 (germline): MGHDK, SYGVNS. CDR3 length equals 12 residues. With 4 bases removed from V and 10 bases from J, the gap between germline ends came to 13 bases. The CDR3 DNA follows: TGTGCCAGCAGTGGGGGGACCTCGGGAGCTTTCTTT. Translating gives CASSGGTSGAFF. Supplemented by reference TRBV25-1 and TRBJ1-1, the full variable domain reads EADIYQTPRYLVIGTGKKITLECSQTMGHDKMYWYQQDPGMELHLIHYSYGVNSTEKGDLSSESTVSRIRTEHFPLTLESARPSHTSQYLCASSGGTSGAFFGQGTRLTVV.

In DNA, the CDR3 is TGTGCCAGCAGCAAGGACAGGGGGAACTATGGCTACACCTTC. It codes for CASSKDRGNYGYTF. The chain has TRBV9 and TRBJ1-2; 10 bases are shared with TRBD1. With 4 bases clipped from V and 2 bases from J, the junction kept 2 bases outside the gene matches. There are 14 residues in the CDR3. CDR1 and CDR2 from the germline V gene are SGDLS and YYNGEE.

This rearrangement joins TRBV4-3 to TRBJ1-4; D not certain. CDR1 and CDR2 (germline): LGHNA, YSLEER. The V and J ends lost 0 bases and 5 bases respectively, with 4 bases between them. The CDR3 contains 13 residues. CDR3 DNA: TGCGCCAGCAGCCAAGATTTGAATGAAAAACTGTTTTTT. Its translation is CASSQDLNEKLFF.

This sequence joins TRBV11-1 and TRBJ2-7; tentatively, D is TRBD2 (5 bases). The germline V and J ends were trimmed by 5 bases and 4 bases, with 15 bases remaining between them. The CDR3 has 14 amino acids. From germline, CDR1 is SGHAT and CDR2 FQDESV (reference sequence). CDR3 protein: CASSPREDSYEQYF. CDR3 nucleotides: TGTGCCAGCAGCCCCCGAGAGGACTCTTACGAGCAGTACTTC.

The rearrangement uses TRBV5-6 and TRBJ2-5, with no clear D. Germline-derived CDR1 and CDR2 are SGHDT and YYEEEE. The CDR3 extends over 12 amino acids. Trimming removed 2 bases from V and 5 bases from J, with 7 bases in between. Written as DNA, the CDR3 is TGTGCCAGCAGCTTAAGCATGGAGACCCAGTACTTC. Residues: CASSLSMETQYF.

The V call is TRBV5-1, the J call TRBJ1-1; 7 bases match TRBD1. V lost 1 base to trimming and J lost 6 bases; unmatched junction nucleotides: 6. CDR3 length: 14 amino acids. Germline V gene sequence: CDR1 SGHRS, CDR2 YFSETQ. Here the CDR3 reads CASSLTMGQSEAFF. The CDR3 DNA reads TGCGCCAGCAGCTTGACGATGGGACAGTCTGAAGCTTTCTTT.

The CDR3 here is CAWIDGKSSYEQYF. The CDR3 DNA is TGTGCCTGGATTGATGGCAAAAGCTCCTACGAGCAGTACTTC. V usage is TRBV30 and J usage is TRBJ2-7; D not certain. V lost 4 bases and J 0 bases, leaving 13 bases between the germline ends. Germline values: CDR1 GTSNPN, CDR2 SVGIG (reference sequence). The CDR3 sequence is 14 residues long.

The CDR3 is CASSLPVTGDPNTEAFF. DNA for the CDR3: TGTGCCAGCAGTTTACCCGTCACAGGGGACCCGAACACTGAAGCTTTCTTT. J is TRBJ1-1 and V is TRBV28, with 7 bases matching TRBD1. The ends lost 2 bases at V and 1 base at J; junction bases unmatched: 10. This CDR3 is 17 amino acids long. Germline assignment: CDR1 MDHEN and CDR2 SYDVKM. The variable domain in full, completed from reference TRBV28 and TRBJ1-1, reads DVKVTQSSRYLVKRTGEKVFLECVQDMDHENMFWYRQDPGLGLRLIYFSYDVKMKEKGDIPEGYSVSREKKERFSLILESASTNQTSMYLCASSLPVTGDPNTEAFFGQGTRLTVV.

Only a few counts were recorded for this clone. The J gene is TRBJ1-1, the V gene TRBV5-1; D uncertain. The germline V gene has CDR1 SGHRS and CDR2 YFSETQ. The CDR3 totals 14 residues. Trimming removed 5 bases from V and 3 bases from J, with 14 bases in between. CDR3 residues: CASRGTAGYTEAFF. The CDR3 DNA follows: TGCGCCAGCAGGGGTACGGCCGGATACACTGAAGCTTTCTTT. Full variable domain (rest looked up from reference TRBV5-1 and TRBJ1-1): KAGVTQTPRYLIKTRGQQVTLSCSPISGHRSVSWYQQTPGQGLQFLFEYFSETQRNKGNFPGRFSGRQFSNSRSEMNVSTLELGDSALYLCASRGTAGYTEAFFGQGTRLTVV.

The chain combines TRBV27 with TRBJ2-1, with TRBD1 matching over 10 bases. The CDR3 is 16 amino acids. Germline V gene data show CDR1 as MNHEY and CDR2 as SMNVEV (reference sequence). Trimming took 2 bases from V and 4 from J; bases not matched to a gene: 5. The CDR3 here is CASSLTGDRGYNEQFF. The DNA for the CDR3 is TGTGCCAGCAGTTTAACTGGGGACAGGGGATACAATGAGCAGTTCTTC.

This chain connects TRBV7-2 to TRBJ2-7; 8 positions match TRBD2. Germline V gene sequence: CDR1 SGHTA, CDR2 FQGNSA. This CDR3 region has 16 residues. J gave up 0 bases and V 5 bases, and 9 bases lay outside the gene matches. CDR3 protein: CASSPTSGLSSYEQYF. CDR3 DNA: TGTGCCAGCAGCCCCACTAGCGGCCTGAGCTCCTACGAGCAGTACTTC.

In nucleotides, the CDR3 is TGTGCCAGCAGTTACACGGGGGAGGAGAACGAGCAGTACTTC. Translated: CASSYTGEENEQYF. This rearrangement joins TRBV6-8 to TRBJ2-7; TRBD2 might be the D (6 bases). The ends were cut back, 2 bases at V and 5 bases at J, with 13 bases in the middle. Germline-derived CDR1 and CDR2 are MNHGY and SAAAGT. The CDR3 sequence is 14 residues long.